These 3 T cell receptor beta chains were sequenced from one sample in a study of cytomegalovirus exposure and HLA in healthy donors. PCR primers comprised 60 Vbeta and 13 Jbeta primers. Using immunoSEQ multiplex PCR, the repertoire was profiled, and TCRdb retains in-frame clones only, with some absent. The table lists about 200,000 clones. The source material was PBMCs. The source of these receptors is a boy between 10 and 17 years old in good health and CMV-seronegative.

The CDR3 DNA sequence: TGTGCCAGCAGCCTGGGGTGGGCAGGGAAACCCGGGGCCAACGTCCTGACTTTC. Amino acids: CASSLGWAGKPGANVLTF. The chain has TRBV7-6 and TRBJ2-6; maybe TRBD1 (5 bases). Trimming stripped 5 bases from V and 4 bases from J, with 21 bases between. Germline V gene lookup returns CDR1 SGHVS and CDR2 FNYEAQ. The CDR3 is 18 residues long.

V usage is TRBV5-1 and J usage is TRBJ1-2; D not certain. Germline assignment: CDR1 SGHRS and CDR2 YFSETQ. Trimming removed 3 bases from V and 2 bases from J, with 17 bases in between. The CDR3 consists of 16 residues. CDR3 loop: CASSSFVGVGNYGYTF. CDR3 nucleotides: TGCGCCAGCAGCTCCTTCGTCGGGGTGGGCAACTATGGCTACACCTTC. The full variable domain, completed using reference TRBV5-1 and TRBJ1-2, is KAGVTQTPRYLIKTRGQQVTLSCSPISGHRSVSWYQQTPGQGLQFLFEYFSETQRNKGNFPGRFSGRQFSNSRSEMNVSTLELGDSALYLCASSSFVGVGNYGYTFGSGTRLTVV.

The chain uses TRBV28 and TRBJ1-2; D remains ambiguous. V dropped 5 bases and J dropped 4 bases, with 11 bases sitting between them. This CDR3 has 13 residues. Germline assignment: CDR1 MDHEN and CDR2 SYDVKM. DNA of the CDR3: TGTGCCAGCAGTGCAATGACGGGCTATGGCTACACCTTC. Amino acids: CASSAMTGYGYTF.